The 4 T cell receptor beta chains below come from one sample, sequenced in a study of shared clonotypes between healthy human individuals. The repertoire was sequenced with immunoSEQ multiplex PCR; TCRdb's copy has only in-frame clones and lacks some. This table holds millions of clones, about 95% found once. Sequenced input: naive CD4+ T cells sorted from blood. The subset was: CD45RA+ positively selected. Source of these receptors: a man aged 18 to 30 in good health.

V is TRBV30 and J is TRBJ1-1; D call uncertain. V lost 6 bases to trimming and J lost 6 bases, with 14 bases between them. This CDR3 region has 12 residues. Per the germline V gene, CDR1 is GTSNPN and CDR2 is SVGIG (reference sequence). CDR3 nucleotides: TGTGCCTGTTCTGTGTACCGGGCTGAAGCTTTCTTT. It codes for CACSVYRAEAFF.

Regarding this clone: This CDR3 is also generated by other DNA sequences in the sample. This chain connects TRBV6-5 to TRBJ2-2; either TRBD1 or TRBD2 may supply D (6 bases each). Trimming removed 4 bases at V and 4 bases at J, with 10 bases between. CDR1 is MNHEY and CDR2 is SVGAGI in the germline V gene. There are 14 residues in the CDR3. The CDR3 reads CASSLQGGTGELFF. CDR3 bases: TGTGCCAGCAGTTTACAGGGAGGCACCGGGGAGCTGTTTTTT.

The rearrangement links TRBV15 to TRBJ2-7, with D possibly called TRBD1 or TRBD2 (6 bases each). The V end lost 1 base, the J end lost 0 bases, and 16 bases lay between the germline ends. There are 17 residues in the CDR3. Germline V gives CDR1 LNHNV, CDR2 YYDKDF (reference sequence). The CDR3 region is CATSRAIQGGSSYEQYF. CDR3 in DNA: TGTGCCACCAGCAGAGCGATACAGGGAGGCAGCTCCTACGAGCAGTACTTC.

This clone came up once. CDR3 region: CASSDPAGLGLDGYTF. The CDR3 region has the DNA TGTGCCAGCAGTGACCCGGCAGGGTTAGGGTTGGATGGCTACACCTTC. The chain has TRBV6-1 and TRBJ1-2; tentatively, D is TRBD1 (5 bases). Germline lookup yields CDR1 MNHNS and CDR2 SASEGT. There are 16 residues in the CDR3. The V gene lost 3 bases and the J gene lost 6 bases, with 20 bases spanning the gap.